These T cell receptor beta chains were read from a single sample in a study of human T cells and chemical hapten exposure. Each CDR3 protein is one row after TCRdb ran MiXCR on the reads. The table lists 95,000 to 150,000 distinct CDR3 sequences, roughly 8.5% of them singletons, with 1.1% to 1.5% in the top ten. Specimen: whole blood. These receptors were obtained from a human donor in good health. Some clones in this sample may be carry-over from other donors' samples. The CDR3 runs from the conserved cysteine through the conserved F or W. The D gene is left open where the match is weak. Size is stated for part of the rows, as once, few or many counts, or as a class when the clone is expanded.

V gene	clone size	D gene	J gene	CDR3 protein	CDR3 DNA
TRBV3-1	few	.	TRBJ2-2	CASSPNLANTGELFF	TGTGCCAGCAGCCCGAACCTGGCGAACACCGGGGAGCTGTTTTTT
TRBV3-1	many	TRBD1	TRBJ1-3	CASSPVPGQGSSGNTIYF	TGTGCCAGCAGCCCCGTCCCGGGACAGGGGTCCTCTGGAAACACCATATATTTT
TRBV19	.	.	TRBJ2-5	CASSILAQETQYF	TGTGCCAGTAGTATATTGGCCCAAGAGACCCAGTACTTC
TRBV29-1	many	TRBD2	TRBJ2-2	CSGSLAVNTGELFF	TGCAGCGGTTCACTAGCGGTTAACACCGGGGAGCTGTTTTTT
TRBV5-1	.	TRBD2	TRBJ2-7	CASSLGLAGTIEQQYF	TGCGCCAGCAGCTTGGGACTAGCGGGGACTATCGAGCAGCAGTACTTC
TRBV12-3/TRBV12-4	.	.	TRBJ2-7	CASSFRADQGYEQYF	TGTGCCAGCAGTTTTAGGGCGGACCAGGGCTACGAGCAGTACTTC
TRBV9	many	.	TRBJ1-3	CASSVERGSGNTIYF	TGTGCCAGCAGCGTAGAAAGGGGCTCTGGAAACACCATATATTTT
TRBV21-1	many	.	TRBJ2-1	CASSNSARREDNEQFF	TGTGCCAGCAGCAATTCGGCTCGGCGGGAGGACAATGAGCAGTTCTTC
TRBV7-8	many	.	TRBJ1-1	CASSLSYTEAFF	TGTGCCAGCAGCTTATCTTACACTGAAGCTTTCTTT
TRBV5-6	few	TRBD1	TRBJ1-5	CASSYRQGRSSGIGNQPQHF	TGTGCCAGCAGCTACCGACAGGGCCGGAGCTCTGGGATCGGGAATCAGCCCCAGCATTTT
TRBV6-4	many	TRBD1	TRBJ1-2	CASSEGTGWDYGYTF	TGTGCCAGCAGTGAAGGGACAGGGTGGGACTATGGCTACACCTTC
TRBV5-5	.	TRBD1	TRBJ2-7	CASSFEGTGAPGEYF	TGTGCCAGCAGCTTTGAAGGGACAGGGGCCCCGGGGGAGTACTTC
TRBV25-1	few	.	TRBJ2-7	CASSGPGRSYEQYF	TGTGCCAGCAGTGGACCGGGACGCAGCTACGAGCAGTACTTC
TRBV4-2	.	TRBD2	TRBJ2-3	CASSQDGFGGGARDTQYF	TGTGCCAGCAGCCAAGACGGCTTCGGCGGGGGGGCCCGCGATACGCAGTATTTT
TRBV5-1	.	TRBD2	TRBJ2-3	CASSPMGTSGVSTDTQYF	TGCGCCAGCAGCCCAATGGGGACTAGCGGGGTTAGCACAGATACGCAGTATTTT
TRBV6-1	many	.	TRBJ2-7	CASSEARGLRGSYEQYF	TGTGCCAGCAGTGAAGCGAGGGGGCTTCGCGGGAGTTACGAGCAGTACTTC
TRBV19	.	.	TRBJ1-2	CASSLRGYGYTF	TGTGCCAGTAGTCTCAGGGGCTATGGCTACACCTTC
TRBV7-8	few	.	TRBJ2-2	CASKNRITGELFF	TGTGCCAGCAAAAACAGAATCACCGGGGAGCTGTTTTTT
TRBV7-9	many	TRBD1	TRBJ2-5	CASSSTGTGVQETQYF	TGTGCCAGCAGCTCAACCGGGACAGGGGTTCAAGAGACCCAGTACTTC
TRBV5-5	few	TRBD2	TRBJ2-4	CASSSGGNIQYF	TGTGCCAGCAGCTCGGGGGGAAACATTCAGTACTTC
TRBV5-6	.	TRBD1	TRBJ1-2	CASSPDRGRTNYGYTF	TGTGCCAGCAGCCCGGACAGGGGGCGAACCAACTATGGCTACACCTTC
TRBV9	many	TRBD1	TRBJ1-1	CASSGSRDRGNTEAFF	TGTGCCAGCAGCGGCTCCCGGGACAGGGGCAACACTGAAGCTTTCTTT